A single sample gave rise to the 2 T cell receptor beta chains below, sequenced in a study of patients and donors after allogeneic stem cell transplantation. TCRdb independently ran MiXCR on the RT-PCR reads; one entry per CDR3 protein. The table shows some 880,000 distinct CDR3 sequences, with roughly 18% occurring only once. What was sequenced was blood, either unsorted or a sorted T cell fraction (not recorded which). These receptors were collected from a human donor who was either an allogeneic HSCT recipient or a stem cell or donor lymphocyte infusion donor (not recorded which). It is not recorded whose cells these are; they may come from a transplant donor.

This clonotype was counted ten times or more. The genes are TRBV24-1 and TRBJ2-2; no clear D gene. Germline V gene lookup returns CDR1 KGHDR and CDR2 SFDVKD. The CDR3 loop spans 12 amino acids. V was shortened by 3 bases and J by 8 bases, with 6 bases between the two germline ends. CDR3 coding DNA: TGTGCCACCAGTGATCTTAAAGGGGAGCTGTTTTTT. Translation: CATSDLKGELFF.

This clonotype turned up a few times. The chain joins TRBV6-1 to TRBJ1-2; D remains ambiguous. The V end was cut by 3 bases, the J end by 4 bases, with 9 bases between. The CDR3 consists of 13 residues. Germline CDR1 and CDR2: MNHNS and SASEGT. The CDR3 DNA is TGTGCCAGCAGTGACTCTCCTACCTATGGCTACACCTTC. Translating it yields CASSDSPTYGYTF.